This note documents a single T cell receptor (beta chain) sequence. Its target is not known. Looked up from germline, CDR1 is MNHEY and CDR2 is SVGAGI. The CDR3 loop spans 15 amino acids. The source of the sample is a study of CXCR3-negative and CXCR3-positive naive CD8 T cells. UMI labels and 5' RACE were used to prepare the TRB cDNA libraries. TCRdb re-called the 5' RACE reads and gives one entry per CDR3 protein, without DNA. The sample table includes some 110,000 distinct CDR3 sequences. General study points: TRB CDR3s were more hydrophobic in CXCR3-positive than in CXCR3-negative naive cells.

This sequence originates from a human donor in good health. Some clones in this sample may be carry-over from other donors' samples. Material: naive CXCR3+ CD8+ T cells from blood. The subset denotes: CD45RO-CCR7+CD27+CD95- naive CD8+ T cells expressing CXCR3 (TNR3+). This chain joins TRBV6-5 and TRBJ2-1; TCRdb names TRBD1, which stays unverified in the absence of DNA. CDR3 sequence: CASSQDRGGYNEQFF.